One TCR beta chain is described in this entry. Its antigen is as yet unknown. There were no recent acute infections or vaccinations among the donors, who were healthy HIV-negative adults. Each PCR replicate run on unsorted PBMC took in around 300 ng DNA, 25,000 to 30,000 T cell genomes. TCRdb's copy holds only in-frame clones and misses some; the assay was immunoSEQ multiplex PCR. The top ten hold roughly 13% of the sample, which has 470,000 or so clones, about 84% seen once. This sample is drawn from a study of shared clonotypes between healthy human individuals. Overall study findings and caveats: Exclusively blood specimens were collected; tissue repertoires likely differ.

V shed 1 base, J shed 2 bases, and the junction held 2 bases outside the gene matches. This CDR3 region has 15 residues. Germline V gene sequence: CDR1 SGHTA, CDR2 FQGNSA. Sequencing was performed on PBMCs. The origin of this receptor is a woman between 40 and 55 years old in good health. Some clones in this sample may be carry-over from other donors' samples. The chain recombines TRBV7-2 with TRBJ1-1; 9 bases map to TRBD1. The CDR3 sequence is CASSLGTGVNTEAFF. The CDR3 DNA follows: TGTGCCAGCAGCTTAGGGACAGGGGTAAACACTGAAGCTTTCTTT. The full variable domain, completed using reference TRBV7-2 and TRBJ1-1, is GAGVSQSPSNKVTEKGKDVELRCDPISGHTALYWYRQSLGQGLEFLIYFQGNSAPDKSGLPSDRFSAERTGGSVSTLTIQRTQQEDSAVYLCASSLGTGVNTEAFFGQGTRLTVV.